What follows are 22 T cell receptor beta chains derived from one specimen sequenced in a study of T cell changes during pregnancy in multiple sclerosis. Produced via immunoSEQ multiplex PCR; TCRdb's table is partial and in-frame only. The table lists approximately 41,000 clones, around 90% of them singletons. The source material was CD8+ T cells from peripheral blood mononuclear cells, sampled in the first trimester of pregnancy. These receptors were taken from a female donor with multiple sclerosis, enrolled in a pregnancy study.

The V gene is TRBV5-4, the J gene TRBJ2-7; D may be TRBD1 (5 bases). V shed 2 bases and J shed 4 bases, with 13 bases lying between them. Germline CDR1 SGHNT, CDR2 YYREEE (reference sequence). The CDR3 spans 14 residues. The CDR3 sequence: CASSFDSRTYEQYF. The CDR3 nucleotides read TGTGCCAGCAGCTTTGACAGCCGTACGTACGAGCAGTACTTC.

V is TRBV5-1 and J is TRBJ1-2; TRBD1 matches 7 bases. This CDR3 is 17 amino acids long. The V segment lost 5 bases and the J segment 4 bases; nucleotides outside the gene matches: 17. Germline assignment: CDR1 SGHRS and CDR2 YFSETQ. The CDR3, as DNA: TGCGCCAGCAGTAGGAGTGTAGGGGACAGCTACCTCTATGGCTACACCTTC. Its translation is CASSRSVGDSYLYGYTF.

The rearrangement uses TRBV5-1 and TRBJ2-3; tentatively, D is TRBD2 (6 bases). The CDR3 runs to 14 residues. The ends were cut back, 2 bases at V and 2 bases at J, with 9 bases in the middle. Germline V gives CDR1 SGHRS, CDR2 YFSETQ. CDR3 protein: CASSLGLSTDTQYF. The CDR3 DNA is TGCGCCAGCAGCTTAGGACTATCCACAGATACGCAGTATTTT.

This clone was recorded only once. The J gene is TRBJ2-7, the V gene TRBV7-2; TRBD2 is a possible D gene (7 bases). The CDR3 extends over 15 amino acids. Trimming stripped 5 bases from V and 4 bases from J, with 18 bases between. Germline V gene data show CDR1 as SGHTA and CDR2 as FQGNSA. This CDR3 reads CASSVSGGATYEQYF. The CDR3 DNA follows: TGTGCCAGCAGCGTTAGTGGGGGGGCCACATACGAGCAGTACTTC.

The chain joins TRBV20-1 to TRBJ2-7; D is ambiguous. V gave up 0 bases and J gave up 3 bases, with 3 bases separating them. This CDR3 comprises 11 residues. The germline CDR1 and CDR2 sequences are DFQATT and SNEGSKA (reference sequence). The CDR3: CSARDGYEQYF. CDR3 coding DNA: TGCAGTGCTAGAGACGGCTACGAGCAGTACTTC.

The rearrangement links TRBV7-9 to TRBJ1-1; D remains unclear. There are 10 residues in the CDR3. V lost 9 bases and J 8 bases, leaving 10 bases between the germline ends. Per germline, CDR1 SEHNR and CDR2 FQNEAQ (reference sequence). CDR3: CASGEIEAFF. The CDR3 region has the DNA TGTGCCAGTGGGGAGATCGAAGCTTTCTTT.

The CDR3 is CASSIEGHRNSPLHF. CDR3 in DNA: TGTGCCAGTAGTATCGAGGGACATCGGAATTCACCCCTCCACTTT. The chain recombines TRBV19 with TRBJ1-6, with a weak D call TRBD1 (6 bases). Germline values: CDR1 LNHDA, CDR2 SQIVND (reference sequence). The V end was cut by 3 bases, the J end by 7 bases, with 13 bases between. This CDR3 contains 15 residues.

This clone was counted a few times. The chain links TRBV7-9 to TRBJ1-1; 7 nucleotides agree with TRBD1. Germline V gives CDR1 SEHNR, CDR2 FQNEAQ (reference sequence). The length of the CDR3 is 14 residues. V shed 4 bases and J 6 bases; nucleotides not matched to a gene: 8. CDR3 sequence reads: CASSSSTGDPEAFF. The CDR3 DNA reads as TGTGCCAGCAGCTCCTCAACAGGGGACCCTGAAGCTTTCTTT. Full variable domain (rest looked up from reference TRBV7-9 and TRBJ1-1): DTGVSQNPRHKITKRGQNVTFRCDPISEHNRLYWYRQTLGQGPEFLTYFQNEAQLEKSRLLSDRFSAERPKGSFSTLEIQRTEQGDSAMYLCASSSSTGDPEAFFGQGTRLTVV.

The chain links TRBV19 to TRBJ1-1; D is ambiguous. The CDR3 length is 13 residues. CDR1 and CDR2 from the germline V gene are LNHDA and SQIVND (reference sequence). V lost 1 base to trimming and J lost 1 base, with 4 bases between them. In DNA form, the CDR3 reads TGTGCCAGTAGTATAGGCGGGAACACTGAAGCTTTCTTT. This gives the protein CASSIGGNTEAFF. The full variable domain, its missing parts supplied by reference TRBV19 and TRBJ1-1, is DGGITQSPKYLFRKEGQNVTLSCEQNLNHDAMYWYRQDPGQGLRLIYYSQIVNDFQKGDIAEGYSVSREKKESFPLTVTSAQKNPTAFYLCASSIGGNTEAFFGQGTRLTVV.

The CDR3: CATGADGASYNEQFF. CDR3 nucleotide sequence: TGTGCCACTGGGGCAGATGGCGCCTCCTACAATGAGCAGTTCTTC. The chain employs TRBV6-1 and TRBJ2-1; tentatively, D is TRBD1 (5 bases). The CDR3 loop spans 15 amino acids. V was shortened by 10 bases and J by 0 bases, with 16 bases between the two germline ends. CDR1 and CDR2 from the germline V gene are MNHNS and SASEGT.

The V gene is TRBV7-9, the J gene TRBJ2-5; TRBD2 is a possible D gene (6 bases). V dropped 0 bases and J dropped 2 bases, with 16 bases sitting between them. The CDR3 has 17 residues. Germline CDR1 and CDR2: SEHNR and FQNEAQ (reference sequence). The CDR3 bases are TGTGCCAGCAGCTTAGCCTATCGGGGGAGGAATCAAGAGACCCAGTACTTC. Encoded protein: CASSLAYRGRNQETQYF.

This sequence joins TRBV7-2 and TRBJ1-2, with D unresolved. CDR3 length equals 15 residues. Trimming removed 1 base from V and 2 bases from J, with 11 bases in between. The germline V gene has CDR1 SGHTA and CDR2 FQGNSA. The CDR3 reads CASSLVEISNYGYTF. For the CDR3, the DNA is TGTGCCAGCAGCTTAGTCGAGATCTCGAACTATGGCTACACCTTC.

V is TRBV7-2 and J is TRBJ2-7; tentatively, D is TRBD2 (7 bases). This CDR3 contains 15 residues. CDR1 and CDR2 (germline): SGHTA, FQGNSA. Trimming took off 2 bases at V and 6 bases at J, with 17 bases between the two ends. The chain's CDR3 is CASSLWRGHRAEQYF. CDR3 nucleotide sequence: TGTGCCAGCAGCTTATGGCGGGGGCACCGGGCCGAGCAGTACTTC.

The chain couples TRBV9 to TRBJ2-1, with TRBD2 matching over 10 bases. Germline loops: CDR1 SGDLS, CDR2 YYNGEE. V was clipped by 2 bases and J by 7 bases; unmatched bases: 6. The CDR3 has 15 residues. For the CDR3, the DNA is TGTGCCAGCAGCGTCCAACTAGCGGGGAGAAATGAGCAGTTCTTC. It codes for CASSVQLAGRNEQFF.

The chain has TRBV6-1 and TRBJ2-7, with 10 nucleotides matching TRBD1. J lost 7 bases, V lost 3 bases, and 9 bases had no gene match. CDR3 length equals 15 residues. Per the germline V gene, CDR1 is MNHNS and CDR2 is SASEGT. The CDR3 coding sequence is TGTGCCAGCAGTGAGACCCCCGGGACAGGGGAAGAGCAGTACTTC. This sequence encodes CASSETPGTGEEQYF.

The chain combines TRBV15 with TRBJ2-7, with 7 bases fitting TRBD2. The CDR3 loop spans 16 amino acids. Germline V gene sequence: CDR1 LNHNV, CDR2 YYDKDF (reference sequence). The ends lost 0 bases at V and 2 bases at J; junction bases unmatched: 7. In DNA form, the CDR3 reads TGTGCCACCAGCAGAGAGGCGGGGGATCATGCCTACGAGCAGTACTTC. Protein sequence: CATSREAGDHAYEQYF.

The genes are TRBV2 and TRBJ2-5; 11 nucleotides match TRBD2. Germline V CDR1 and CDR2: SNHLY, FYNNEI. The V and J ends lost 7 bases and 5 bases, in that order; junction bases with no gene match: 12. The CDR3 totals 16 residues. CDR3 coding DNA: TGTGCCAGCACTTATGACCTAGCGGGAGGACGGGAGACCCAGTACTTC. Encoded protein: CASTYDLAGGRETQYF.

This chain uses TRBV7-9 with TRBJ1-3; TRBD1 is a possible D gene (6 bases). The CDR3 length is 18 residues. Germline V CDR1 and CDR2: SEHNR, FQNEAQ (reference sequence). Trimming took off 5 bases at V and 2 bases at J, with 22 bases between the two ends. The CDR3 nucleotides read TGTGCCAGCAGCCCCCGGCTTTCTCGGACAGATACTGGAAACACCATATATTTT. Translated, it gives CASSPRLSRTDTGNTIYF.

This chain connects TRBV7-2 to TRBJ2-7; 13 bases match TRBD2. With 5 bases clipped from V and 7 bases from J, the junction kept 11 bases outside the gene matches. Germline assignment: CDR1 SGHTA and CDR2 FQGNSA. This CDR3 spans 16 amino acids. The CDR3 sequence is CASSPRTSGSIREQYF. DNA for the CDR3: TGTGCCAGCAGCCCACGGACTAGCGGGAGTATAAGGGAGCAGTACTTC.

The chain uses TRBV19 and TRBJ2-2; 9 bases map to TRBD2. The CDR3 runs 15 residues. The germline V gene encodes CDR1 LNHDA and CDR2 SQIVND (reference sequence). The V gene end was trimmed by 3 bases and the J gene end by 6 bases; junction bases not matched to a gene: 5. The CDR3 region is CASSISGSRAGELFF. The CDR3 DNA reads TGTGCCAGTAGTATTAGCGGGAGTCGGGCCGGGGAGCTGTTTTTT.

J is TRBJ1-1 and V is TRBV4-1; 8 bases line up with TRBD1. This CDR3 is 15 amino acids long. Germline V gene sequence: CDR1 MGHRA, CDR2 YSYEKL. The J segment lost 4 bases and the V segment lost 2 bases, leaving 6 bases of the junction unmatched. The CDR3 reads CASSQFLTGGTEAFF. In DNA, the CDR3 is TGCGCCAGCAGCCAATTTCTTACAGGGGGCACTGAAGCTTTCTTT.

The genes are TRBV29-1 and TRBJ1-2; 8 positions agree with TRBD1. The CDR3 totals 14 residues. J lost 7 bases, V lost 2 bases, and 9 bases had no gene match. Germline V gene sequence: CDR1 SQVTM, CDR2 ANQGSEA. The CDR3 sequence: CSVELTGEEGGYTF. The CDR3 nucleotides are TGCAGCGTTGAATTGACAGGGGAGGAGGGTGGCTACACCTTC.